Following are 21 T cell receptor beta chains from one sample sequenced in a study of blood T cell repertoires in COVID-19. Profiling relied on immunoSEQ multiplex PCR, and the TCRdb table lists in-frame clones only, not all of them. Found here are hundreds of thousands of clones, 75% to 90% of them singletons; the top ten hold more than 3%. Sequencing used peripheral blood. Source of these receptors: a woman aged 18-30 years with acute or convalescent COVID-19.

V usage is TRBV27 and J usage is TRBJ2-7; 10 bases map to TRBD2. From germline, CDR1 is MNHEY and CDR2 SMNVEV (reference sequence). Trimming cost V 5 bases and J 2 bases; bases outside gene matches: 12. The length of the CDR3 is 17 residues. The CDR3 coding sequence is TGTGCCAGCAGTCCCGGGGAGAGAGCGGGAGGGACCTACGAGCAGTACTTC. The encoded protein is CASSPGERAGGTYEQYF.

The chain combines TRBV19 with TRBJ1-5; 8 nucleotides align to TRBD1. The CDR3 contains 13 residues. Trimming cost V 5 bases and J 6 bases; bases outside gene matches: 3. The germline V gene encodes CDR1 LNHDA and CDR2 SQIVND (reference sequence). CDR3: CASSWDRRQPQHF. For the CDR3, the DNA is TGTGCCAGTAGTTGGGACAGGCGTCAGCCCCAGCATTTT. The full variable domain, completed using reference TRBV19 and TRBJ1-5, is DGGITQSPKYLFRKEGQNVTLSCEQNLNHDAMYWYRQDPGQGLRLIYYSQIVNDFQKGDIAEGYSVSREKKESFPLTVTSAQKNPTAFYLCASSWDRRQPQHFGDGTRLSIL.

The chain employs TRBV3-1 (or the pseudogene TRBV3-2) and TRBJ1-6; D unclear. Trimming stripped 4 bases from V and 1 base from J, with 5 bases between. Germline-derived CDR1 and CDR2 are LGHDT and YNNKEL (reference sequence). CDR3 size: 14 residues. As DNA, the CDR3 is TGTGCCAGCAGCCCTCCGTCCTATAATTCACCCCTCCACTTT. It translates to CASSPPSYNSPLHF.

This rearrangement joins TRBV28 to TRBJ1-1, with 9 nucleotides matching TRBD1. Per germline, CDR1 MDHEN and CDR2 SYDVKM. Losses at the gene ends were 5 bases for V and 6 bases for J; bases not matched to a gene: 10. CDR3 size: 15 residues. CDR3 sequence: CASSMPGQGVSEAFF. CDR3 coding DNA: TGTGCCAGCAGTATGCCGGGACAGGGTGTATCTGAAGCTTTCTTT.

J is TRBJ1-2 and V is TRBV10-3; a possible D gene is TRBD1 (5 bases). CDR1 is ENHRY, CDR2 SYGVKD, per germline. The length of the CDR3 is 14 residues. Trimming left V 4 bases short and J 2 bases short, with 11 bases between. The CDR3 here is CAISVRGTNYGYTF. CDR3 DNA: TGTGCCATCAGTGTAAGGGGAACGAACTATGGCTACACCTTC.

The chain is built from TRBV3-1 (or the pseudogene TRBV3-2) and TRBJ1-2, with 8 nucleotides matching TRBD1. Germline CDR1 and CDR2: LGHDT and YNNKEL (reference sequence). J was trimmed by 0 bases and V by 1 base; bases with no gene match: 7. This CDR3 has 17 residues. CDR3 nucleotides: TGTGCCAGCAGCCAAGGGGGACAGGACTTTCCTAACTATGGCTACACCTTC. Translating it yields CASSQGGQDFPNYGYTF.

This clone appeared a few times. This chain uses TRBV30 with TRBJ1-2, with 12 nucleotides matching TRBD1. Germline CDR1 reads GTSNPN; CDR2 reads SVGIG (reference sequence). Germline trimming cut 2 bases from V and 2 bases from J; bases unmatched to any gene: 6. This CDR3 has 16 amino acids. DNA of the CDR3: TGTGCCTGGAGTACGGGACAGGGGGCTAAGAACTATGGCTACACCTTC. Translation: CAWSTGQGAKNYGYTF.

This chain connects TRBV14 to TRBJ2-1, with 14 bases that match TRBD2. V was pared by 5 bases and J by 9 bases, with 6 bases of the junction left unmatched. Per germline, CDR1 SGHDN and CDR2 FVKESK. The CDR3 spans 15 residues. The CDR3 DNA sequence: TGTGCCAGCAGCAAAGGACTAGCGGGGGGTCTTGAGCAGTTCTTC. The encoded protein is CASSKGLAGGLEQFF.

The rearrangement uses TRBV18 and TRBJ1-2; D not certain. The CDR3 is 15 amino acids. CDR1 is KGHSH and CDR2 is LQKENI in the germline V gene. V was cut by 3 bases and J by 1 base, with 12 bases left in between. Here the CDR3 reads CASSPPSLYNYGYTF. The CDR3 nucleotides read TGTGCCAGCTCACCGCCGTCACTTTATAACTATGGCTACACCTTC.

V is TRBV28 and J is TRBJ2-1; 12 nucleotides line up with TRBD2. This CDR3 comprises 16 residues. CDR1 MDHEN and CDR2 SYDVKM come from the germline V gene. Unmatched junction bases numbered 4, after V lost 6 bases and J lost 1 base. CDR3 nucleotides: TGTGCCAGCAGCCGACTAGCGGGAGTTTCCTACAATGAGCAGTTCTTC. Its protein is CASSRLAGVSYNEQFF.

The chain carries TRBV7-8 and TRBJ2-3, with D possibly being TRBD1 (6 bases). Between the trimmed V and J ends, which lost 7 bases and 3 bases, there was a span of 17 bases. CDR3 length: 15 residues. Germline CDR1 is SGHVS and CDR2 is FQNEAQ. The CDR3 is CASTKQGIKTDTQYF. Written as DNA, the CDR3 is TGTGCCAGCACCAAACAGGGTATCAAGACAGATACGCAGTATTTT.

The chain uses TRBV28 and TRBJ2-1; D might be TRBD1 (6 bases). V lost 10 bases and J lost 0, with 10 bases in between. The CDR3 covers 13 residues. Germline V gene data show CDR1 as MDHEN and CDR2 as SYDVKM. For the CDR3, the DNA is TGTGCCATTACAGGGAACTCCTACAATGAGCAGTTCTTC. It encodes CAITGNSYNEQFF. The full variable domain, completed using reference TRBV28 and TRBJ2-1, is DVKVTQSSRYLVKRTGEKVFLECVQDMDHENMFWYRQDPGLGLRLIYFSYDVKMKEKGDIPEGYSVSREKKERFSLILESASTNQTSMYLCAITGNSYNEQFFGPGTRLTVL.

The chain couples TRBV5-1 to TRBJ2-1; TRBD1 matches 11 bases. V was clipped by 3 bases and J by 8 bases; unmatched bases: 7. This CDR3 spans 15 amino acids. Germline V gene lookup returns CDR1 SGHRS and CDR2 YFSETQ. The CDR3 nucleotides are TGCGCCAGCAGCTCCGGGACAGGGGGGCTGGATGAGCAGTTCTTC. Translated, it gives CASSSGTGGLDEQFF.

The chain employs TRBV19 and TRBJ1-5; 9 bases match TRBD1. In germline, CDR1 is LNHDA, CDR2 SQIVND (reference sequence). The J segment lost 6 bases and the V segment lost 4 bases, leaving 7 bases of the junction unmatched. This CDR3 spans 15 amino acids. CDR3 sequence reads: CASSRPGQGLQPQHF. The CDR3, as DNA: TGTGCCAGTAGTAGACCGGGACAGGGACTTCAGCCCCAGCATTTT.

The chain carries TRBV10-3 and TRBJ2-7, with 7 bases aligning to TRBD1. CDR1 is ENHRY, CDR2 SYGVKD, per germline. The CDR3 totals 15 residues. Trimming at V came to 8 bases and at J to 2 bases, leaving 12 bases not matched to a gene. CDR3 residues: CAIRDSQGPTYEQYF. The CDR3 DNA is TGTGCCATCCGGGACAGTCAAGGACCTACCTACGAGCAGTACTTC.

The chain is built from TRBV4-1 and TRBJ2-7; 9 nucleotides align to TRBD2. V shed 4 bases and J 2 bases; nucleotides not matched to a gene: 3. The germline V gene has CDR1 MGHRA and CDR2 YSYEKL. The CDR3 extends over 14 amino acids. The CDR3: CASSLLAGPYEQYF. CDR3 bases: TGCGCCAGCAGCCTACTAGCGGGCCCCTACGAGCAGTACTTC.

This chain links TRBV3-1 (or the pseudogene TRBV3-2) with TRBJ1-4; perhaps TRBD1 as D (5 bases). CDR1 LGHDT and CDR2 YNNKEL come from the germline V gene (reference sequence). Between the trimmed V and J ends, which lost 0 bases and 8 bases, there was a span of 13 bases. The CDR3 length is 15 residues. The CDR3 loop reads CASSQDIGAPEKLFF. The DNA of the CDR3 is TGTGCCAGCAGCCAAGATATAGGGGCCCCCGAAAAACTGTTTTTT.

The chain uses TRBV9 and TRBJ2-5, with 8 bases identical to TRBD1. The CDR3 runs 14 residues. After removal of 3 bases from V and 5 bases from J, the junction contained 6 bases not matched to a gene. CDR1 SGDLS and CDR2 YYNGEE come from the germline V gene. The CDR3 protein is CASSGGQGWETQYF. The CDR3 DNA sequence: TGTGCCAGCAGCGGAGGACAGGGATGGGAGACCCAGTACTTC.

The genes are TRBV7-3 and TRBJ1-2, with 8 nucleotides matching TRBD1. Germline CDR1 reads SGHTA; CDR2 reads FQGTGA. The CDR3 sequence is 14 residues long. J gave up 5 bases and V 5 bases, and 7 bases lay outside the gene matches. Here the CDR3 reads CASSQSRQGYGYTF. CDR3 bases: TGTGCCAGCAGCCAGTCACGACAGGGGTATGGCTACACCTTC.

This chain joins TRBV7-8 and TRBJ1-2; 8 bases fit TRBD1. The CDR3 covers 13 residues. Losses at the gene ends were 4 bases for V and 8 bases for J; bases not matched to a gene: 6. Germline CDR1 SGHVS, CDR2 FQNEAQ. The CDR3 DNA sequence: TGTGCCAGCAGCTCGACAGGGGTGAAGGGCTACACCTTC. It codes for CASSSTGVKGYTF.

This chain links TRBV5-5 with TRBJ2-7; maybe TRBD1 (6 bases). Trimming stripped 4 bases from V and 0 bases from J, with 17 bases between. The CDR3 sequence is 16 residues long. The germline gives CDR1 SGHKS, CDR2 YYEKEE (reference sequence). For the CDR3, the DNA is TGTGCCAGCAGCCACACAGGGAGCCTCAGCTCCTACGAGCAGTACTTC. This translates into CASSHTGSLSSYEQYF.